The 8 T cell receptor beta chains reported below all come from one sample, sequenced in a study of control samples from healthy donors and cancer patients. Libraries were prepared by immunoSEQ multiplex PCR; TCRdb keeps only in-frame clonotypes and omits some of them. The data contain 20,000 to 30,000 clones, approximately 78% of them singletons. Material for sequencing was PBMCs. All receptors come from a man in his sixties with colorectal cancer.

The chain has TRBV4-1 and TRBJ2-1, with 8 bases aligning to TRBD2. CDR3 length: 17 amino acids. Germline V gene lookup returns CDR1 MGHRA and CDR2 YSYEKL. V lost 3 bases to trimming and J lost 3 bases; unmatched junction nucleotides: 10. This chain's CDR3 is CASSQARGGGIYNEQFF. In DNA form, the CDR3 reads TGCGCCAGCAGCCAGGCTCGAGGCGGGGGGATCTACAATGAGCAGTTCTTC.

This sequence joins TRBV5-1 and TRBJ2-1, with a possible D match to TRBD2 (6 bases). V was trimmed by 3 bases and J by 1 base, leaving 14 bases between them. The germline CDR1 and CDR2 sequences are SGHRS and YFSETQ. This CDR3 is 16 amino acids long. The CDR3 nucleotides are TGCGCCAGCAGCTCTCAGGGACGGGGGTCCTACAATGAGCAGTTCTTC. This sequence encodes CASSSQGRGSYNEQFF.

The V gene is TRBV10-3, the J gene TRBJ2-5; the D gene is possibly TRBD1 (6 bases). The V end was cut by 0 bases, the J end by 1 base, with 6 bases between. The CDR3 loop spans 14 amino acids. Germline CDR1 reads ENHRY; CDR2 reads SYGVKD. The CDR3 reads CAISESGAQETQYF. The CDR3 DNA follows: TGTGCCATCAGTGAGTCGGGGGCCCAAGAGACCCAGTACTTC.

This chain joins TRBV18 and TRBJ1-4; D gene ambiguous. V dropped 3 bases and J dropped 8 bases, with 10 bases sitting between them. This CDR3 has 13 amino acids. CDR1 is KGHSH, CDR2 LQKENI, per germline. The CDR3 sequence: CASSPAMGEKLFF. CDR3 sequence (DNA): TGTGCCAGCTCACCCGCGATGGGAGAAAAACTGTTTTTT.

The rearrangement joins TRBV4-3 to TRBJ1-1; no clear D gene. V lost 0 bases and J 0 bases, leaving 8 bases between the germline ends. The CDR3 is 15 amino acids. Germline assignment: CDR1 LGHNA and CDR2 YSLEER. CDR3 coding DNA: TGCGCCAGCAGCCAAGAATATACCTTGAACACTGAAGCTTTCTTT. Translation: CASSQEYTLNTEAFF.

This clone occurred a few times. V usage is TRBV7-9 and J usage is TRBJ1-1; no firm D call. Germline CDR1 reads SEHNR; CDR2 reads FQNEAQ (reference sequence). Trimming left V 2 bases short and J 4 bases short, with 8 bases between. The CDR3 consists of 13 residues. The DNA for the CDR3 is TGTGCCAGCAGCTTACAGGAGGGCACTGAAGCTTTCTTT. It is translated as CASSLQEGTEAFF.

This clone has just one count. V usage is TRBV2 and J usage is TRBJ1-2; the D gene is possibly TRBD1 (6 bases). The CDR3 is 15 residues long. Per germline, CDR1 SNHLY and CDR2 FYNNEI. V was pared by 7 bases and J by 5 bases, with 20 bases between. The CDR3 DNA follows: TGTGCCAGCATGCCAGGGGAGTACGTAGGGTATGGCTACACCTTC. It encodes CASMPGEYVGYGYTF.

The chain links TRBV30 to TRBJ2-3, with 7 bases that match TRBD2. The CDR3 spans 20 residues. The V segment lost 5 bases and the J segment 0 bases; nucleotides outside the gene matches: 23. Germline loops: CDR1 GTSNPN, CDR2 SVGIG (reference sequence). CDR3: CAWDKVASGRKDPSTDTQYF. Written as DNA, the CDR3 is TGTGCCTGGGACAAAGTGGCTAGCGGTCGCAAAGATCCTAGCACAGATACGCAGTATTTT.